This T cell receptor beta chain originates from a study of cytomegalovirus exposure and HLA in healthy donors. The germline V gene has CDR1 LNHDA and CDR2 SQIVND (reference sequence). V gave up 0 bases and J gave up 4 bases, with 9 bases separating them. This CDR3 is built from 15 residues. For this clone: Its specificity is unknown.

Profiled with immunoSEQ multiplex PCR; TCRdb holds only in-frame clones, not every one. The sample includes about 350,000 clones, around 90% of them seen just once. Study-level results: Specific recognition of CMV antigens was confirmed in vitro for a few chains (all CMV-associated). Reports described diagnosis of cytomegalovirus status by the classifier as highly specific and sensitive.

The V and J genes are TRBV19 and TRBJ2-2; weak D call: TRBD2 (6 bases). The material sequenced was PBMCs. The receptor was derived from a woman aged 25 to 39 in good health and CMV-seropositive. CDR3 nucleotide sequence: TGTGCCAGTAGTATAGAGGGACTCACCACCGGGGAGCTGTTTTTT. Its protein is CASSIEGLTTGELFF. Using reference TRBV19 and TRBJ2-2 for the parts outside the CDR3, the full variable domain is DGGITQSPKYLFRKEGQNVTLSCEQNLNHDAMYWYRQDPGQGLRLIYYSQIVNDFQKGDIAEGYSVSREKKESFPLTVTSAQKNPTAFYLCASSIEGLTTGELFFGEGSRLTVL.